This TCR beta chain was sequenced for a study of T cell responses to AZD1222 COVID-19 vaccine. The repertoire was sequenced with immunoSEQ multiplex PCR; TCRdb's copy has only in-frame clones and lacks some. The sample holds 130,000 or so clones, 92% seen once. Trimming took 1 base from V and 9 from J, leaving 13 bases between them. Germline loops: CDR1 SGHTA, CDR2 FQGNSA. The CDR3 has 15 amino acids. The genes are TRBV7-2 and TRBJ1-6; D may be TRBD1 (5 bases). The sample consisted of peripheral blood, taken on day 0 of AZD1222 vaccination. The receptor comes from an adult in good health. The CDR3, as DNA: TGTGCCAGCAGCTTAGTTAAGACGAGGGGTTCACCCCTCCACTTT. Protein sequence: CASSLVKTRGSPLHF.